In this sample, the clone carrying this T cell receptor beta chain turned up once. The target antigen is unknown. The data originate from a study of cytomegalovirus exposure and HLA in healthy donors. Study results and limitations: Later examination showed HLA-associated TCR beta chains had greater clonal expansion than equally common others. A link between a missense DCLRE1C variant and TCR beta V- and J-gene trimming emerged from a later analysis. Listed as cytomegalovirus-associated were 164 TCR beta chains.

The CDR3 is 14 amino acids. Germline V lookup: CDR1 MDHEN, CDR2 SYDVKM. The trim removed 5 bases at V and 5 bases at J, leaving 7 bases unmatched. The primer mix had 60 Vbeta and 13 Jbeta primers. The protocol was immunoSEQ multiplex PCR, while the TCRdb copy is restricted to in-frame clones and leaves out a portion. The table includes around 200,000 clones, roughly 72% detected once. The chain has TRBV28 and TRBJ2-5; 8 bases are shared with TRBD2. Sequencing was performed on PBMCs. The source is a woman under 40 in good health and CMV-seropositive. For the CDR3, the DNA is TGTGCCAGCAGTCTACGGGGGGGCGGGGAGACCCAGTACTTC. It specifies CASSLRGGGETQYF.